The 10 T cell receptor beta chains given below trace back to one sample, sequenced in a study of shared clonotypes between healthy human individuals. The table came from immunoSEQ multiplex PCR; TCRdb's copy has only in-frame clones and leaves some out. Of 400,000 to 550,000 clones in the sample, 79% are singletons; the top ten hold about 12%. Sequenced sample: PBMCs. These receptors were taken from a woman between 35 and 50 years old in good health. Some clones in this sample may be carry-over from other donors' samples.

The chain employs TRBV25-1 and TRBJ2-1; 8 bases map to TRBD1. This CDR3 is built from 14 residues. Germline CDR1 reads MGHDK; CDR2 reads SYGVNS. With V trimmed by 2 bases and J by 5 bases, 2 bases remained unmatched. The chain's CDR3 is CASSEQGANNEQFF. CDR3 DNA sequence: TGTGCCAGCAGTGAACAGGGGGCTAACAATGAGCAGTTCTTC.

This chain links TRBV19 with TRBJ1-2; D possibly corresponds to TRBD1 (5 bases). The CDR3 runs 12 residues. Trimming stripped 7 bases from V and 7 bases from J, with 13 bases between. CDR1 is LNHDA and CDR2 is SQIVND in the germline V gene (reference sequence). CDR3 sequence reads: CASIPVGGGYTF. DNA of the CDR3: TGTGCCAGTATTCCTGTCGGGGGTGGCTACACCTTC. Complete variable domain (other parts from reference TRBV19 and TRBJ1-2): DGGITQSPKYLFRKEGQNVTLSCEQNLNHDAMYWYRQDPGQGLRLIYYSQIVNDFQKGDIAEGYSVSREKKESFPLTVTSAQKNPTAFYLCASIPVGGGYTFGSGTRLTVV.

The chain employs TRBV27 and TRBJ2-7; the D call may be TRBD1 or TRBD2 (5 bases each). Between the trimmed V and J ends, which lost 2 bases and 4 bases, there was a span of 12 bases. This CDR3 spans 14 amino acids. CDR1 MNHEY and CDR2 SMNVEV come from the germline V gene (reference sequence). The CDR3 DNA follows: TGTGCCAGCAGTTTACAGGGAGTTCGGTACGAGCAGTACTTC. Its translation is CASSLQGVRYEQYF.

This clone is a singleton in its sample. V gene TRBV5-1 combines with J gene TRBJ2-3; D gene ambiguous. The CDR3 spans 11 residues. Germline CDR1 SGHRS, CDR2 YFSETQ. V lost 5 bases to trimming and J lost 4 bases, with 5 bases between them. Here the CDR3 DNA reads TGCGCCAGCAGTGAGGCAGATACGCAGTATTTT. Translated: CASSEADTQYF.

The chain recombines TRBV6-5 with TRBJ2-7, with a possible D match to TRBD2 (7 bases). CDR3 length: 13 amino acids. The V gene lost 9 bases and the J gene lost 4 bases, with 16 bases spanning the gap. Looked up from germline, CDR1 is MNHEY and CDR2 is SVGAGI. The CDR3 region is CASRRGADYEQYF. The CDR3 DNA sequence: TGTGCCAGTCGCCGGGGGGCGGATTACGAGCAGTACTTC.

The rearrangement joins TRBV7-8 to TRBJ2-1, with a weak D call TRBD2 (6 bases). The CDR3 length is 18 residues. The germline gives CDR1 SGHVS, CDR2 FQNEAQ. Trimming shortened V by 2 bases and J by 6 bases, and 23 bases separated the two germline ends. DNA of the CDR3: TGTGCCAGCAGCTTACGGATGCAGGGATGGGGGGTTAGCAATGAGCAGTTCTTC. This encodes CASSLRMQGWGVSNEQFF. Filled out from reference TRBV7-8 and TRBJ2-1, the complete variable domain reads GAGVSQSPRYKVAKRGQDVALRCDPISGHVSLFWYQQALGQGPEFLTYFQNEAQLDKSGLPSDRFFAERPEGSVSTLKIQRTQQEDSAVYLCASSLRMQGWGVSNEQFFGPGTRLTVL.

This clone appeared once. In DNA, the CDR3 is TGTGCCATCAGTGAGTCTAGACAGAACGAGCAGTACTTC. It is translated as CAISESRQNEQYF. The genes are TRBV10-3 and TRBJ2-7; D is possibly TRBD1 (5 bases). The CDR3 runs 13 residues. Trimming left V 0 bases short and J 5 bases short, with 8 bases between. Germline V gives CDR1 ENHRY, CDR2 SYGVKD.

The V call is TRBV5-1, the J call TRBJ1-4; weak D call: TRBD1 (5 bases). Germline values: CDR1 SGHRS, CDR2 YFSETQ. V shed 4 bases and J shed 5 bases, with 12 bases lying between them. The length of the CDR3 is 14 residues. CDR3 DNA sequence: TGCGCCAGCAGCCCAGGGTCGTCGAATGAAAAACTGTTTTTT. This gives the protein CASSPGSSNEKLFF.

The rearrangement joins TRBV30 to TRBJ2-3, with 9 bases identical to TRBD1. Germline V gene data show CDR1 as GTSNPN and CDR2 as SVGIG (reference sequence). The CDR3 consists of 14 residues. J gave up 3 bases and V 1 base, and 2 bases lay outside the gene matches. The chain's CDR3 is CAWSDRGLTDTQYF. CDR3 in DNA: TGTGCCTGGAGTGACAGGGGGCTTACAGATACGCAGTATTTT.

As concerns this clone: An end of the junction differs from the germline gene, which may be a read error. The chain links TRBV29-1 to TRBJ2-3; D is tentatively TRBD1 or TRBD2 (6 bases each). The V gene's germline CDR1 is SQVTM and CDR2 ANQGSEA. The CDR3 runs to 13 residues. CDR3 nucleotide sequence: TGCAGCGTTGAAATGGGGGGCTCAGACACGCAGTATTTT. This gives the protein CSVEMGGSDTQYF.